The text below deals with one TCR beta chain. Its target is not known. The time point: neoterminal ileum biopsy at postoperative endoscopy, about 6 months after surgery. V was clipped by 1 base and J by 7 bases; unmatched bases: 5. Germline CDR1 is SGHVS and CDR2 is FQNEAQ. There are 16 residues in the CDR3. The sample is drawn from a study of T cell repertoires in ileal Crohn's disease. Background on the study: Patients had a median approximately 7.8-year disease duration, and approximately 35% were active smokers. All patients had surgery for stricturing (about 61%) or penetrating (about 39%) disease.

Study observations and caveats: Clonal expansions were more frequent in active smokers than non-smokers at surgery. Endoscopy was done a median roughly 6.9 months after surgery.

Produced via immunoSEQ multiplex PCR; TCRdb's table is partial and in-frame only. This table has about 7,200 clones, around 70% appearing once. Specimen: ileal tissue. This chain joins TRBV7-8 and TRBJ2-1; TRBD2 agrees at 12 bases. The origin of this receptor is an adult with Crohn's disease. The CDR3 nucleotides read TGTGCCAGCAGCTTAGTCTGGACTAGCGGGACTAATGAGCAGTTCTTC. Amino acid sequence: CASSLVWTSGTNEQFF.